This T cell receptor beta chain was obtained from a study of blood T cell repertoires in COVID-19 (dated by TCRdb to between 2020 and 2021). For the wider study: Samples from collaborators originated in the United States, Italy and Spain and spanned both the acute and convalescent phases of COVID-19. The material from the prospective study consisted of cDNA or gDNA derived from T cells, B-cell-depleted T cells, or PBMCs. Deeply sampled blood TCRbeta repertoires from subjects exposed to, actively infected with, or recovered from COVID-19 were included in the dataset. The repertoires were made available in a free public database intended to serve as a resource for research on the immune response to SARS-CoV-2. Samples were obtained from the ongoing ImmuneRACE study (first 160 participants) and from some 1,200 subjects provided by 6 global collaborators. Nearly every sample came with metadata listing a de-identified subject ID, COVID-19 status, age in years and sex. Where available, HLA class I and class II types were obtained from metadata supplied by the sample provider rather than from assay-based typing.

Details on this clone: Its specific antigen is unknown. Base qualities are not recorded, but no much larger clone differs from it by a single base.

In Seattle, one collaborating source enrolled patients while the infection was active and tracked those patients longitudinally over the course of disease. The collaborating institutions used their own protocols to collect whole blood in K2EDTA tubes. For TCRbeta analysis, collaborators shipped samples in one of three forms: frozen whole blood, isolated PBMCs, or DNA extracted from either of those sample types. On the study overall, not on this receptor specifically: Clinical and demographic metadata were provided uncurated, with the amount varying by source and participant.

The immunoSEQ Assay, a bias-controlled multiplex PCR, was used to amplify TCRbeta CDR3 regions from genomic DNA. Turning to the authors' computational methods: The number of nucleated cells in each sample was estimated by amplification of reference gene primers within the assay. To quantify the absolute abundance of each unique TCRbeta CDR3 rearrangement, sequence reads were collapsed and filtered. For each sample, productive Simpson clonality was calculated as the square root of Simpson's diversity index over productive rearrangements. The immuneACCESS repertoire file appears here via TCRdb, limited to in-frame rearrangements. These files lack a portion of the clones; in checked studies, under half of the deficit traces to unresolved V genes, and the cause of the others is not known. For V, J and clone size, that table is used; D and trimming come from the DNA. The sample profile shows approximately 110,000 clones; 60% to 80% of them were found once. Around 6% of the sample is in the top ten clones.

V and J are trimmed by 3 bases and 11 bases, and the gene matches miss 9 bases of the junction. The CDR3 has 13 amino acids, counting the end cysteine and phenylalanine. Just CDR3 DNA is preserved here, 39 bases in frame from base 1. The CDR1 and CDR2 encoded by the germline V gene are SGDLS and YYNGEE. The chain is made from TRBV9 and TRBJ1-2, with TRBD1 identical over 8 junction bases. The TCR originated in a man aged 80 or over with COVID-19, enrolled during active disease. Material for sequencing was peripheral blood. The bases are TGTGCCAGCAGCGCAGGACAGGGTGATAAATACACCTTC. This encodes CASSAGQGDKYTF.